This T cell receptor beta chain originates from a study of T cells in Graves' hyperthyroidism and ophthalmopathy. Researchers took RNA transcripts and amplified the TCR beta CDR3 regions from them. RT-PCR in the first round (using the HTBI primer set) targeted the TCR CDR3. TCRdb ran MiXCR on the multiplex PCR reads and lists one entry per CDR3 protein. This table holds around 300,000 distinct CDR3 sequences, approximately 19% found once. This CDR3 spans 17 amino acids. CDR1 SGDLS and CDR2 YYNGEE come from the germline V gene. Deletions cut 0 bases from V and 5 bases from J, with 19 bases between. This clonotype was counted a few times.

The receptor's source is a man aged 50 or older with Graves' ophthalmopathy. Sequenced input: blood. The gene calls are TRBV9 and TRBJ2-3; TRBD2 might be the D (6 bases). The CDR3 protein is CASSVGPPSSEGDTQYF. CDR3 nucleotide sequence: TGTGCCAGCAGCGTAGGCCCGCCTTCTAGCGAGGGAGATACGCAGTATTTT. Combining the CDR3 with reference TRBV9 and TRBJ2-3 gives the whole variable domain DSGVTQTPKHLITATGQRVTLRCSPRSGDLSVYWYQQSLDQGLQFLIQYYNGEERAKGNILERFSAQQFPDLHSELNLSSLELGDSALYFCASSVGPPSSEGDTQYFGPGTRLTVL.